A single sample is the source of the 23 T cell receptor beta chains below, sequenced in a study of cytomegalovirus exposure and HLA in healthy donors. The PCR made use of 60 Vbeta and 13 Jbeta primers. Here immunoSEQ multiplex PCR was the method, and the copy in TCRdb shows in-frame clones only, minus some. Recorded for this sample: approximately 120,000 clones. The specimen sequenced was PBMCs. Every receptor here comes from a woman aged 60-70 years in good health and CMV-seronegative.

DNA of the CDR3: TGTGCCAGCAGCCCGGGACAGGGGTCAGATACGCAGTATTTT. Translated, it gives CASSPGQGSDTQYF. The chain recombines TRBV7-3 with TRBJ2-3; 10 nucleotides agree with TRBD1. CDR1 and CDR2 (germline): SGHTA, FQGTGA. This CDR3 contains 14 residues. V gave up 5 bases and J gave up 4 bases; unmatched junction bases: 3.

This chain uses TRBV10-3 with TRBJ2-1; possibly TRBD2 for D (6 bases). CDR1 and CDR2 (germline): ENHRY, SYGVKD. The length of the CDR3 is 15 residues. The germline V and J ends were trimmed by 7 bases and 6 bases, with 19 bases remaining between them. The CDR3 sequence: CAIKTDYTGGNEQFF. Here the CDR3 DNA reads TGTGCCATCAAGACAGACTATACCGGGGGCAATGAGCAGTTCTTC.

The CDR3 spells CASSRDRGAYSNQPQHF. The DNA of the CDR3 is TGTGCCAGCAGTCGGGACAGGGGGGCTTATAGCAATCAGCCCCAGCATTTT. The V gene is TRBV28, the J gene TRBJ1-5, with 11 bases identical to TRBD1. Trimming removed 5 bases from V and 0 bases from J; junction bases left unmatched: 6. CDR1 is MDHEN, CDR2 SYDVKM, per germline. The CDR3 covers 17 residues.

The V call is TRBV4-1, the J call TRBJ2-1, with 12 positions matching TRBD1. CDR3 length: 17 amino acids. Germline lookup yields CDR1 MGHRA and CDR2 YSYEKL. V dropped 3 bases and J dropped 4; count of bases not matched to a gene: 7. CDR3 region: CASSQTLGQGAYNEQFF. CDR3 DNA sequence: TGCGCCAGCAGCCAGACCCTGGGACAGGGGGCTTACAATGAGCAGTTCTTC.

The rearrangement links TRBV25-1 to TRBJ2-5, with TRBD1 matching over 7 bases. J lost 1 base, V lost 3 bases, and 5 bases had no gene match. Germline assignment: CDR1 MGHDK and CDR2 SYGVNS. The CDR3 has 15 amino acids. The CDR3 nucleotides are TGTGCCAGCAGTGACTTCGACAGGGTCCAAGAGACCCAGTACTTC. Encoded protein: CASSDFDRVQETQYF.

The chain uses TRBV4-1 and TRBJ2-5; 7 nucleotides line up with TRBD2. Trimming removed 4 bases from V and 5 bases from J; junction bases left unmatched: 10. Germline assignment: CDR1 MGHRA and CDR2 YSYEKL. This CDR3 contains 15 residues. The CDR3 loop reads CASSPGSAGVETQYF. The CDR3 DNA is TGCGCCAGCAGCCCGGGGTCTGCGGGGGTGGAGACCCAGTACTTC.

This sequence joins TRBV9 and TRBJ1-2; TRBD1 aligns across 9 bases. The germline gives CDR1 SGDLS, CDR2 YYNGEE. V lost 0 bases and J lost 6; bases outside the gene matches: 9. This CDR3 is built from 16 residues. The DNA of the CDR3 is TGTGCCAGCAGCGTAGACACAGGGGGCCTTGATGATGGCTACACCTTC. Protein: CASSVDTGGLDDGYTF. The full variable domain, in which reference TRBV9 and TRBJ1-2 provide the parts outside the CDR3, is DSGVTQTPKHLITATGQRVTLRCSPRSGDLSVYWYQQSLDQGLQFLIQYYNGEERAKGNILERFSAQQFPDLHSELNLSSLELGDSALYFCASSVDTGGLDDGYTFGSGTRLTVV.

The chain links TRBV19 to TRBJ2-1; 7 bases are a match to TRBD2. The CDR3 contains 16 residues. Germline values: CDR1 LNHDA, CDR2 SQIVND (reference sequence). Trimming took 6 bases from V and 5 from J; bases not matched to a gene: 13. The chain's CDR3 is CASRISGTIKNNEQFF. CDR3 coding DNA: TGTGCCAGTAGAATATCCGGGACTATAAAAAACAATGAGCAGTTCTTC.

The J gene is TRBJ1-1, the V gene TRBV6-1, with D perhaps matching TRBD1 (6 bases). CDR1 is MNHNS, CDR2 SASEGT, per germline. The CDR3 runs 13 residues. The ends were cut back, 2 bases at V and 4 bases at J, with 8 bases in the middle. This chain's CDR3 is CASSEQGSTEAFF. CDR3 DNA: TGTGCCAGCAGTGAACAGGGGTCCACTGAAGCTTTCTTT.

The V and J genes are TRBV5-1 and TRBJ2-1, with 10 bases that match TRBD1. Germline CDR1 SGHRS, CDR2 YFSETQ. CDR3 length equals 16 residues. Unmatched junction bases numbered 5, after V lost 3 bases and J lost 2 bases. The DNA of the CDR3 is TGCGCCAGCAGCTGGGCGGGGACAGGGGCCTACAATGAGCAGTTCTTC. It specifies CASSWAGTGAYNEQFF. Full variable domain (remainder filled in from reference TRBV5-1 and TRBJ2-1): KAGVTQTPRYLIKTRGQQVTLSCSPISGHRSVSWYQQTPGQGLQFLFEYFSETQRNKGNFPGRFSGRQFSNSRSEMNVSTLELGDSALYLCASSWAGTGAYNEQFFGPGTRLTVL.

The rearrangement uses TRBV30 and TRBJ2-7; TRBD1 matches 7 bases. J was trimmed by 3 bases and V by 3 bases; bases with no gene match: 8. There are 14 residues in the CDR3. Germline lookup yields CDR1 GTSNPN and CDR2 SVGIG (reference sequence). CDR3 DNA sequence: TGTGCCTGGAGCCGTGCAGGGGGTGGCTACGAGCAGTACTTC. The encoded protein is CAWSRAGGGYEQYF.

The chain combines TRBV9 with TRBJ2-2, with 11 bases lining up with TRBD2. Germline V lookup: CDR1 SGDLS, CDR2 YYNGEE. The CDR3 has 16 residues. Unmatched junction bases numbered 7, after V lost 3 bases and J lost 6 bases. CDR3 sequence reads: CASSASLAGVPGELFF. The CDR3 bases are TGTGCCAGCAGCGCATCACTAGCGGGAGTGCCCGGGGAGCTGTTTTTT.

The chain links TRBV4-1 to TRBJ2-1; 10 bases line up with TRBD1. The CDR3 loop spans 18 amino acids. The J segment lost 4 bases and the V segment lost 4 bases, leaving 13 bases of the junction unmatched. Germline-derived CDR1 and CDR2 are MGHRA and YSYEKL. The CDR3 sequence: CASSPGTGVLSGYNEQFF. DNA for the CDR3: TGCGCCAGCAGCCCCGGGACAGGGGTTTTGTCAGGGTACAATGAGCAGTTCTTC.

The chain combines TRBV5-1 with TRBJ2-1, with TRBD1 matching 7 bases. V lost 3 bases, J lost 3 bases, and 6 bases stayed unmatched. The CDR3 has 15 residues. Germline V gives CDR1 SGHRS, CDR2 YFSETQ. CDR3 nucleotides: TGCGCCAGCAGCTCCGGACAGGTGGGCTACAATGAGCAGTTCTTC. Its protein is CASSSGQVGYNEQFF.

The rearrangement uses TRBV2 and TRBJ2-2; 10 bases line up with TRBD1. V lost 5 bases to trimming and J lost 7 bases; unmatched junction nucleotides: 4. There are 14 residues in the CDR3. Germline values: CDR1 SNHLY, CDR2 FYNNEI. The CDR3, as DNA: TGTGCCAGCAGTCCTTGGACAGGGGGCGGGGAGCTGTTTTTT. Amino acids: CASSPWTGGGELFF.

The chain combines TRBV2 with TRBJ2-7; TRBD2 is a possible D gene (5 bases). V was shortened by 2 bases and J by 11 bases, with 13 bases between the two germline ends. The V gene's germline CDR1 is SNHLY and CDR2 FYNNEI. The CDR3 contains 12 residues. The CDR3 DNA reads TGTGCCAGCAGTGAATTTGGAAGCGGCAAGTACTTC. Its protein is CASSEFGSGKYF. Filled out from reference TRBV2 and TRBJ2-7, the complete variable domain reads EPEVTQTPSHQVTQMGQEVILRCVPISNHLYFYWYRQILGQKVEFLVSFYNNEISEKSEIFDDQFSVERPDGSNFTLKIRSTKLEDSAMYFCASSEFGSGKYFGPGTRLTVT.

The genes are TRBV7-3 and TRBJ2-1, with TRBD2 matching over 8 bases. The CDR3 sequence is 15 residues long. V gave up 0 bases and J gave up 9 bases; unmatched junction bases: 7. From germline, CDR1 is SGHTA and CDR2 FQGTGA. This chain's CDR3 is CASSLTSGISSEQFF. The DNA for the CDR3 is TGTGCCAGCAGCTTAACTAGCGGGATAAGTAGTGAGCAGTTCTTC. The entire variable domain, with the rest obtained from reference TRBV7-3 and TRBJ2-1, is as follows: GAGVSQTPSNKVTEKGKYVELRCDPISGHTALYWYRQSLGQGPEFLIYFQGTGAADDSGLPNDRFFAVRPEGSVSTLKIQRTERGDSAVYLCASSLTSGISSEQFFGPGTRLTVL.

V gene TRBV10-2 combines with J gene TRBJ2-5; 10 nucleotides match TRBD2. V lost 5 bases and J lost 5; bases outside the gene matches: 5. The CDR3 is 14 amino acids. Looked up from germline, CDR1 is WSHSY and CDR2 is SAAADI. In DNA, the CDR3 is TGCGCCAGCAGTAAAGCGGGGGGGCGTGAGACCCAGTACTTC. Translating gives CASSKAGGRETQYF.

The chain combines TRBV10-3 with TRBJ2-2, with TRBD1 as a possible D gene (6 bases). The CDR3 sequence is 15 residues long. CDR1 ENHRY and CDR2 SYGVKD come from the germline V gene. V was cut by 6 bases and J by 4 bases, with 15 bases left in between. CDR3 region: CAISKQGTGTGELFF. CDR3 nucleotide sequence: TGTGCCATCAGCAAACAGGGCACGGGCACCGGGGAGCTGTTTTTT.

CDR3 residues: CASSTWQGNTDTQYF. DNA for the CDR3: TGTGCCAGCAGTACGTGGCAGGGGAACACAGATACGCAGTATTTT. The V and J genes are TRBV28 and TRBJ2-3, with a possible D match to TRBD1 (6 bases). Trimming pared 5 bases from V and 2 bases from J, leaving 14 bases between. Germline-derived CDR1 and CDR2 are MDHEN and SYDVKM. CDR3 length equals 15 residues.

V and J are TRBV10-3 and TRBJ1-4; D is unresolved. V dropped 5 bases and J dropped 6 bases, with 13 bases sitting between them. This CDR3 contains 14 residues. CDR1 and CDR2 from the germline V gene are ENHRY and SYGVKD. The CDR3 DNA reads TGTGCCATCAGTAGGAGCCCCGAGGATGAAAAACTGTTTTTT. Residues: CAISRSPEDEKLFF.

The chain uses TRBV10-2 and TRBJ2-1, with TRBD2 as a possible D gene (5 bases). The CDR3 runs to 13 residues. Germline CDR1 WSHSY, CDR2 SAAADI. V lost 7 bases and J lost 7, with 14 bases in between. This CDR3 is CASTPAGGNEQFF. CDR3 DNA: TGCGCCAGCACTCCGGCAGGCGGGAATGAGCAGTTCTTC.

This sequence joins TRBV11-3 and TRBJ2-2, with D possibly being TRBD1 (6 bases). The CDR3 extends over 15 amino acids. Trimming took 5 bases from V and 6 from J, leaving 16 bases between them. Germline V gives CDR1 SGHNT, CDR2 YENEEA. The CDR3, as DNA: TGTGCCAGCAGCCACAGGGCGGACCCTCCCGGGGAGCTGTTTTTT. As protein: CASSHRADPPGELFF.